Presented here are 25 T cell receptor beta chains from one specimen sequenced in a study of CD4 T cells in relation to SARS-CoV-2 and coronaviruses. No antigens are known for them. TCRdb's copy holds only in-frame clones and misses some; the assay was immunoSEQ multiplex PCR. This sample has tens of thousands of clones, with about 80% found just once. Source material: memory CD4+ T cells from PBMCs, cultured in vitro. The origin of the receptors is an adult with COVID-19.

The chain combines TRBV4-2 with TRBJ2-7, with 10 bases matching TRBD2. The CDR3 totals 14 residues. CDR1 is LGHNA, CDR2 YNFKEQ, per germline. Unmatched junction bases numbered 8, after V lost 6 bases and J lost 6 bases. CDR3 protein: CASRRASGSLEQYF. The CDR3 DNA sequence: TGTGCCAGCAGACGGGCTAGCGGGAGCCTCGAGCAGTACTTC.

V usage is TRBV28 and J usage is TRBJ2-7; D gene unclear. V was clipped by 5 bases and J by 3 bases, with 17 bases between them. The CDR3 extends over 15 amino acids. The germline V gene encodes CDR1 MDHEN and CDR2 SYDVKM. The DNA of the CDR3 is TGTGCCAGCAGTGCGCGGTATAGGCCCAACTACGAGCAGTACTTC. It encodes CASSARYRPNYEQYF. Using reference TRBV28 and TRBJ2-7 for the parts outside the CDR3, the full variable domain is DVKVTQSSRYLVKRTGEKVFLECVQDMDHENMFWYRQDPGLGLRLIYFSYDVKMKEKGDIPEGYSVSREKKERFSLILESASTNQTSMYLCASSARYRPNYEQYFGPGTRLTVT.

The chain is built from TRBV6-5 and TRBJ2-3; D possibly corresponds to TRBD2 (5 bases). Per the germline V gene, CDR1 is MNHEY and CDR2 is SVGAGI. The germline V and J ends were trimmed by 2 bases and 0 bases, with 6 bases remaining between them. This CDR3 is built from 14 residues. The CDR3 protein is CASSYGGSTDTQYF. The CDR3 DNA sequence: TGTGCCAGCAGTTACGGCGGGAGCACAGATACGCAGTATTTT.

V gene TRBV14 combines with J gene TRBJ1-6; TRBD1 matches 9 bases. The CDR3 totals 15 residues. Germline V gives CDR1 SGHDN, CDR2 FVKESK. Trimming cost V 3 bases and J 9 bases; bases outside gene matches: 6. DNA of the CDR3: TGTGCCAGCAGCCAGGGGACAGGGTATGGTTCACCCCTCCACTTT. Translation: CASSQGTGYGSPLHF.

The rearrangement joins TRBV19 to TRBJ2-3; unclear D gene. This CDR3 contains 13 residues. The V gene's germline CDR1 is LNHDA and CDR2 SQIVND (reference sequence). With 0 bases removed from V and 9 bases from J, the gap between germline ends came to 10 bases. The CDR3 loop is CASSIEATGTQYF. The CDR3 DNA is TGTGCCAGTAGTATAGAAGCGACGGGCACGCAGTATTTT.

This chain links TRBV6-5 with TRBJ2-2, with D possibly matching TRBD2 (6 bases). Deletions cut 2 bases from V and 6 bases from J, with 13 bases between. This CDR3 spans 15 amino acids. The germline CDR1 and CDR2 sequences are MNHEY and SVGAGI. The CDR3 reads CASSYVPGGAGELFF. The DNA for the CDR3 is TGTGCCAGCAGTTACGTCCCAGGAGGGGCCGGGGAGCTGTTTTTT.

The J gene is TRBJ2-2, the V gene TRBV19; 7 bases align to TRBD2. The CDR3 is 15 residues long. Trimming cost V 3 bases and J 3 bases; bases outside gene matches: 4. Germline lookup yields CDR1 LNHDA and CDR2 SQIVND (reference sequence). The CDR3 nucleotides are TGTGCCAGTAGTATCCGTCGGGGGGACACCGGGGAGCTGTTTTTT. Protein product: CASSIRRGDTGELFF.

The chain has TRBV7-2 and TRBJ2-5; tentatively, D is TRBD2 (6 bases). Trimming pared 4 bases from V and 0 bases from J, leaving 6 bases between. This CDR3 comprises 13 residues. Germline V CDR1 and CDR2: SGHTA, FQGNSA. CDR3 coding DNA: TGTGCCAGCAGCTGGGGGGACCAAGAGACCCAGTACTTC. Translated, it gives CASSWGDQETQYF.

The chain is built from TRBV7-8 and TRBJ2-5; a possible D gene is TRBD2 (6 bases). The CDR3 is made up of 13 amino acids. V was pared by 10 bases and J by 2 bases, with 14 bases between. Germline CDR1 is SGHVS and CDR2 is FQNEAQ. In DNA form, the CDR3 reads TGTGCCACACACATGGGACTTCAAGAGACCCAGTACTTC. Protein sequence: CATHMGLQETQYF.

The genes are TRBV19 and TRBJ2-3, with D perhaps matching TRBD1 (6 bases). From germline, CDR1 is LNHDA and CDR2 SQIVND (reference sequence). The CDR3 is made up of 15 amino acids. Trimming cost V 1 base and J 2 bases, with 10 bases left between them. The CDR3: CASSIGGPHTDTQYF. The CDR3 DNA reads TGTGCCAGTAGTATAGGGGGGCCCCACACAGATACGCAGTATTTT.

This clone was seen a handful of times. The chain has TRBV6-1 and TRBJ2-1; 10 nucleotides agree with TRBD2. V lost 4 bases to trimming and J lost 6 bases; unmatched junction nucleotides: 3. Germline V gives CDR1 MNHNS, CDR2 SASEGT. The CDR3 is 14 amino acids. The CDR3 spells CASSGAGGFNEQFF. The CDR3 DNA reads as TGTGCCAGCAGTGGAGCGGGAGGGTTCAATGAGCAGTTCTTC.

This clone was picked up a small number of times. V and J are TRBV28 and TRBJ1-4, with unresolved D. This CDR3 is built from 14 residues. Per the germline V gene, CDR1 is MDHEN and CDR2 is SYDVKM. V lost 6 bases to trimming and J lost 4 bases, with 12 bases between them. The DNA of the CDR3 is TGTGCCAGCAGCCCCAGAAGACATAATGAAAAACTGTTTTTT. Translated: CASSPRRHNEKLFF.

This clone appeared a few times. The rearrangement joins TRBV5-1 to TRBJ2-7, with D perhaps matching TRBD1 (5 bases). Between the trimmed V and J ends, which lost 0 bases and 7 bases, there was a span of 14 bases. The CDR3 extends over 14 amino acids. Germline loops: CDR1 SGHRS, CDR2 YFSETQ. The CDR3 DNA is TGCGCCAGCAGCTTGGAGGTCCAGGGCGTAGAGCAGTACTTC. It translates to CASSLEVQGVEQYF.

This clone was counted a single time. The rearrangement uses TRBV11-2 and TRBJ2-3; tentatively, D is TRBD1 or TRBD2 (5 bases each). The CDR3 sequence is 14 residues long. The germline CDR1 and CDR2 sequences are SGHAT and FQNNGV. Trimming removed 1 base at V and 2 bases at J, with 7 bases between. CDR3 region: CASSLAGPTDTQYF. The CDR3 coding sequence is TGTGCCAGCAGCTTAGCGGGACCCACAGATACGCAGTATTTT.

The chain employs TRBV13 and TRBJ2-5; D is uncertain. Trimming removed 5 bases from V and 5 bases from J, with 6 bases in between. Germline V CDR1 and CDR2: PRHDT, FYEKMQ (reference sequence). The CDR3 sequence is 11 residues long. This chain's CDR3 is CASSPTETQYF. As DNA, the CDR3 is TGTGCCAGCAGCCCGACTGAGACCCAGTACTTC.

This chain connects TRBV6-5 to TRBJ2-5, with TRBD2 matching 7 bases. Per germline, CDR1 MNHEY and CDR2 SVGAGI. This CDR3 region has 15 residues. The V gene end was trimmed by 7 bases and the J gene end by 2 bases; junction bases not matched to a gene: 10. CDR3 in DNA: TGTGCCAGCAACACCGGGGGGTACGTACAAGAGACCCAGTACTTC. Its protein is CASNTGGYVQETQYF.

V gene TRBV5-1 combines with J gene TRBJ2-6; D is unclear. V was trimmed by 0 bases and J by 0 bases, leaving 7 bases between them. The CDR3 length is 16 residues. Looked up from germline, CDR1 is SGHRS and CDR2 is YFSETQ. The CDR3 here is CASSLAGSSGANVLTF. The CDR3 DNA reads TGCGCCAGCAGCTTGGCGGGCAGCTCTGGGGCCAACGTCCTGACTTTC.

This clone was picked up a small number of times. J is TRBJ2-3 and V is TRBV28; TRBD2 matches at 11 bases. This CDR3 has 18 residues. Germline V gene data show CDR1 as MDHEN and CDR2 as SYDVKM. V lost 3 bases, J lost 4 bases, and 12 bases stayed unmatched. The CDR3 reads CASSFLYSSSGRSDTQYF. The CDR3 DNA reads TGTGCCAGCAGTTTTTTATATTCCTCTAGCGGGAGGTCAGATACGCAGTATTTT. Full variable domain (outside the CDR3, taken from reference TRBV28 and TRBJ2-3): DVKVTQSSRYLVKRTGEKVFLECVQDMDHENMFWYRQDPGLGLRLIYFSYDVKMKEKGDIPEGYSVSREKKERFSLILESASTNQTSMYLCASSFLYSSSGRSDTQYFGPGTRLTVL.

This chain joins TRBV16 and TRBJ2-1; 9 nucleotides align to TRBD2. The trim removed 1 base at V and 6 bases at J, leaving 16 bases unmatched. This CDR3 has 19 residues. CDR1 KGHSY and CDR2 FQNENV come from the germline V gene. CDR3 residues: CASSQFRSRWAGGPNEQFF. The CDR3 nucleotides read TGTGCCAGCAGCCAATTTAGATCTCGTTGGGCGGGAGGGCCCAATGAGCAGTTCTTC.

This clone was detected only once. The chain couples TRBV15 to TRBJ1-5; D remains ambiguous. V gave up 5 bases and J gave up 0 bases, with 17 bases separating them. Germline loops: CDR1 LNHNV, CDR2 YYDKDF (reference sequence). The CDR3 is 17 amino acids. CDR3 DNA sequence: TGTGCCACCAGCTACCTCGTCATAGGGAGTAGCAATCAGCCCCAGCATTTT. Encoded protein: CATSYLVIGSSNQPQHF.

This clone was found once. This chain uses TRBV30 with TRBJ1-4, with unresolved D. Germline-derived CDR1 and CDR2 are GTSNPN and SVGIG (reference sequence). The CDR3 totals 15 residues. The germline V and J ends were trimmed by 3 bases and 14 bases, with 25 bases remaining between them. For the CDR3, the DNA is TGTGCCTGGAGCGGAGCGGGAAATCCCGTCCCCCGCCTGTTTTTT. Residues: CAWSGAGNPVPRLFF.

This sequence joins TRBV7-3 and TRBJ2-6; D call uncertain. The CDR3 contains 13 residues. Trimming stripped 4 bases from V and 2 bases from J, with 3 bases between. Germline CDR1 SGHTA, CDR2 FQGTGA. This CDR3 is CASSSAGANVLTF. The CDR3 DNA follows: TGTGCCAGCAGCTCGGCTGGGGCCAACGTCCTGACTTTC.

The V and J genes are TRBV7-9 and TRBJ2-3, with D tentatively TRBD1 or TRBD2 (6 bases each). CDR1 is SEHNR, CDR2 FQNEAQ, per germline (reference sequence). The CDR3 sequence is 12 residues long. V was pared by 8 bases and J by 4 bases, with 10 bases between. This CDR3 reads CASGGRSDTQYF. CDR3 in DNA: TGTGCCAGCGGGGGGCGCTCAGATACGCAGTATTTT.

This clone has just a few counts. The chain has TRBV27 and TRBJ1-5; D is unresolved. This CDR3 has 12 residues. The ends were cut back, 5 bases at V and 10 bases at J, with 12 bases in the middle. Germline CDR1 is MNHEY and CDR2 is SMNVEV (reference sequence). The DNA of the CDR3 is TGTGCCAGCAGTACCCGGGGTTCTCCCCAGCATTTT. It encodes CASSTRGSPQHF.

The chain recombines TRBV5-1 with TRBJ1-2; no definite D call. The CDR3 is made up of 12 amino acids. The V end lost 2 bases, the J end lost 2 bases, and 4 bases lay between the germline ends. In germline, CDR1 is SGHRS, CDR2 YFSETQ. CDR3 amino acids: CASSFENYGYTF. The CDR3 DNA reads as TGCGCCAGCAGCTTCGAAAACTATGGCTACACCTTC.